This record looks at one T cell receptor beta chain sequence and its context. Its matching antigen is unknown. The data were taken from a study of cytomegalovirus exposure and HLA in healthy donors. Study-wide results and limits: The classifier, whose performance was assessed in both the original and validation cohorts, reportedly diagnosed cytomegalovirus status with high specificity and sensitivity. Despite most TCR sequences being rare, some public TCRs occurred in many donors. Analysis was carried out at a later point, and it linked a missense DCLRE1C variant to TCR beta V- and J-gene trimming.

PCR employed 60 Vbeta and 13 Jbeta primers. Profiling relied on immunoSEQ multiplex PCR, and the TCRdb table lists in-frame clones only, not all of them. The data show more than 130,000 clones, roughly 80% seen once. V lost 8 bases and J lost 0; bases outside the gene matches: 10. Germline V gene lookup returns CDR1 MDHEN and CDR2 SYDVKM. The CDR3 loop spans 16 amino acids. Sequencing input: PBMCs. This receptor was obtained from a male donor in good health and CMV-seronegative. J is TRBJ1-5 and V is TRBV28, with 7 bases identical to TRBD1. This chain's CDR3 is CASLAADRVSNQPQHF. Here the CDR3 DNA reads TGTGCCAGCCTAGCCGCTGACAGGGTTAGCAATCAGCCCCAGCATTTT. The full variable domain, completed using reference TRBV28 and TRBJ1-5, is DVKVTQSSRYLVKRTGEKVFLECVQDMDHENMFWYRQDPGLGLRLIYFSYDVKMKEKGDIPEGYSVSREKKERFSLILESASTNQTSMYLCASLAADRVSNQPQHFGDGTRLSIL.